The clone carrying this T cell receptor beta chain was detected only once. The sample is drawn from a study of OX40 agonist ivuxolimab in advanced cancers. The CDR3 has 16 amino acids. Looked up from germline, CDR1 is MNHNS and CDR2 is SASEGT. V dropped 1 base and J dropped 4 bases, with 14 bases sitting between them. The method was immunoSEQ multiplex PCR; TCRdb's version includes in-frame clones alone and lacks a portion of them. The repertoire has about 19,000 clones, around four fifths of them found once; the top ten carry roughly 30%. The chain links TRBV6-1 to TRBJ1-3; no reliable D call. The starting material was CD4+ or CD8+ T cells sorted from blood, obtained in a trial of the OX40 agonist ivuxolimab. The TCR comes from an adult with an advanced solid tumor such as melanoma, head and neck, liver or kidney cancer. The CDR3 DNA reads as TGTGCCAGCAGTGAAGTGTCCAACCCGGGAGGAAACACCATATATTTT. This codes for CASSEVSNPGGNTIYF.